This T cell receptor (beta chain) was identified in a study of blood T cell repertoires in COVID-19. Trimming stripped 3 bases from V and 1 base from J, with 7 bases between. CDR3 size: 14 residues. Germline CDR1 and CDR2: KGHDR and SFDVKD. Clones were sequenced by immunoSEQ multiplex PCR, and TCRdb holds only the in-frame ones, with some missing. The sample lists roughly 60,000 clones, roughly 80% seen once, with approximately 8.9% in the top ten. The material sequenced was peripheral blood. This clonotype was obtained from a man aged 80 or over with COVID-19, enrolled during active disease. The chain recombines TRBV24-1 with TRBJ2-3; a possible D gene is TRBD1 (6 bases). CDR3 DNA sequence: TGTGCCACCAGTGATGGGGGCCGCACAGATACGCAGTATTTT. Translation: CATSDGGRTDTQYF.